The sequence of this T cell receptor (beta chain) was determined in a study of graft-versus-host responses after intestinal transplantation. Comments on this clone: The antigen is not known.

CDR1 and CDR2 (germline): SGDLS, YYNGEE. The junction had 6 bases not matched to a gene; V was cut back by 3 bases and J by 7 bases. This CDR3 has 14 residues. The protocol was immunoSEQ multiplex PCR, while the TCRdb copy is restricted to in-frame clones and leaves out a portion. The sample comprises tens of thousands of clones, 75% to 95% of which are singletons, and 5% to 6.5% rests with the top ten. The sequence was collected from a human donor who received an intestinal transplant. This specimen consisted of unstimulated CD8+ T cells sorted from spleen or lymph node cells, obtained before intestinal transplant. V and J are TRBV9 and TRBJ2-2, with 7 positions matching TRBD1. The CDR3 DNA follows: TGTGCCAGCAGCGCCGAGACAGGGAGCGGGGAGCTGTTTTTT. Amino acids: CASSAETGSGELFF.